This TCR beta chain was retrieved from a study of post-analysis software for immune sequencing data. The overall study: Secondary progressive, relapsing-remitting and progressive-relapsing multiple sclerosis were among the included disease courses.

Regarding this clonotype: Its matching antigen is unknown.

The study's findings and limits: Samples sharing a preparation batch grouped tightly together when assessed by F measure.

TCR beta libraries were prepared from cDNA with unique molecular identifiers. Input of roughly 0.85 to 11 million T cells yielded roughly 0.5 million cDNA molecules. TCRdb called the PCR reads again in MiXCR, with one record for every CDR3 protein. Among 800,000 to 950,000 distinct CDR3 sequences listed, 53% were seen once. The sequencing input was blood. The clonotype originates from a girl under 18 with multiple sclerosis.

The DNA for the CDR3 is TGTGCCAGCAGCTTAGTGGGGCTTAGGGATACGCAGTATTTT. Translating gives CASSLVGLRDTQYF. This chain uses TRBV7-2 with TRBJ2-3; TRBD1 might be the D (5 bases). The germline V and J ends were trimmed by 1 base and 6 bases, with 11 bases remaining between them. The CDR3 runs 14 residues. The V gene's germline CDR1 is SGHTA and CDR2 FQGNSA. Looking up the rest from reference TRBV7-2 and TRBJ2-3 gives the full variable domain: GAGVSQSPSNKVTEKGKDVELRCDPISGHTALYWYRQSLGQGLEFLIYFQGNSAPDKSGLPSDRFSAERTGGSVSTLTIQRTQQEDSAVYLCASSLVGLRDTQYFGPGTRLTVL.